Below, 2 T cell receptor beta chains from the same sample are listed, as sequenced in a study of spatial heterogeneity in lung cancer (dated by TCRdb to about 2019). The library was made by 5' RACE. The sequencer listed for this sample is NextSeq 500. The public sequencing data were trimmed at Q25 with fastp and processed into clonotypes with MiXCR by TCRdb, which kept only in-frame beta chains. Entries are consolidated by CDR3 protein sequence, retaining the most common genes and DNA. The sample includes about 18,000 distinct CDR3 sequences, with around 6.8% observed a single time. The ten largest clones take up around 23% of the sample. The paper's findings and limits, for the study overall: The tumor nonsynonymous mutation count correlated with the number of expanded alpha and beta TCRs within the tumor.

What these receptors recognize is not known. The time point label on this specimen signifies: sample taken at primary tumor resection. This specimen consisted of lung tumor tissue, obtained at surgery. The source is a male donor with early-stage non-small cell lung cancer.

This clonotype was picked up many times. The chain recombines TRBV28 with TRBJ1-3; 8 nucleotides align to TRBD1. There are 14 residues in the CDR3. The V gene end was trimmed by 3 bases and the J gene end by 4 bases; junction bases not matched to a gene: 2. The germline gives CDR1 MDHEN, CDR2 SYDVKM. CDR3 protein: CASSLDRAGNTIYF. CDR3 bases: TGTGCCAGCAGTTTGGACAGGGCCGGAAACACCATATATTTT.

At least ten counts were recorded for this clonotype. CDR3: CASSQRTSGGLAKNIQYF. CDR3 in DNA: TGCGCCAGCAGCCAACGGACTAGCGGGGGTTTGGCCAAAAACATTCAGTACTTC. The chain recombines TRBV4-1 with TRBJ2-4; 13 positions agree with TRBD2. The junction had 5 bases not matched to a gene; V was cut back by 2 bases and J by 1 base. CDR3 size: 18 residues. From germline, CDR1 is MGHRA and CDR2 YSYEKL.